Below are 7 T cell receptor beta chains sequenced from a single sample in a study of blood T cell repertoires in COVID-19 (dated by TCRdb to between 2020 and 2021). The library came from the immunoSEQ multiplex PCR assay. This immuneACCESS table, as held by TCRdb, lists in-frame sequences with V and J called but not all clones. Of the missing ones, under half trace to an unresolved V gene in checked studies; the others have no known cause. The sample includes some 260,000 clones, with approximately 91% observed a single time. The ten largest clonotypes hold roughly 0.8% of the sample. Sequenced sample: peripheral blood. The source is a young woman with acute or convalescent COVID-19.

The V gene is TRBV6-4, the J gene TRBJ2-2, with D maybe TRBD1 (6 bases). V lost 4 bases and J 4 bases, leaving 10 bases between the germline ends. The V gene's germline CDR1 is MRHNA and CDR2 SNTAGT. This CDR3 contains 14 residues. The CDR3 loop is CASSVQGRTGELFF. The CDR3 nucleotides are TGTGCCAGCAGTGTACAGGGTCGCACCGGGGAGCTGTTTTTT.

J is TRBJ2-7 and V is TRBV5-1; tentatively, D is TRBD2 (6 bases). This CDR3 comprises 15 residues. CDR1 is SGHRS, CDR2 YFSETQ, per germline. V was clipped by 3 bases and J by 2 bases, with 15 bases between them. In nucleotides, the CDR3 is TGCGCCAGCAGCTCCTCGCGGGAAACCCCCTACGAGCAGTACTTC. It is translated as CASSSSRETPYEQYF.

DNA for the CDR3: TGTGCCAGCAGTGAACGGGGGGAAGGAAACACCATATATTTT. Protein sequence: CASSERGEGNTIYF. The chain joins TRBV6-1 to TRBJ1-3; the D gene is possibly TRBD1 (5 bases). Germline V CDR1 and CDR2: MNHNS, SASEGT. The ends were cut back, 2 bases at V and 4 bases at J, with 9 bases in the middle. This CDR3 contains 14 residues.

The genes are TRBV6-6 and TRBJ2-2; 7 positions agree with TRBD2. The J segment lost 7 bases and the V segment lost 7 bases, leaving 12 bases of the junction unmatched. There are 15 residues in the CDR3. Per the germline V gene, CDR1 is MNHNY and CDR2 is SVGAGI (reference sequence). The CDR3 reads CASTLGGRGNGELFF. The CDR3 DNA reads TGTGCCAGCACCCTGGGGGGGAGGGGAAACGGGGAGCTGTTTTTT.

The rearrangement links TRBV7-3 to TRBJ2-3; 11 bases are shared with TRBD2. Germline CDR1 is SGHTA and CDR2 is FQGTGA. The V gene end was trimmed by 7 bases and the J gene end by 2 bases; junction bases not matched to a gene: 5. The CDR3 has 15 residues. The DNA for the CDR3 is TGTGCCAGCACGCCTAGCGGGAGGCCCACAGATACGCAGTATTTT. Translation: CASTPSGRPTDTQYF.

J is TRBJ2-7 and V is TRBV6-6; 14 positions agree with TRBD2. CDR3 length equals 19 residues. The V gene end was trimmed by 5 bases and the J gene end by 2 bases; junction bases not matched to a gene: 14. CDR1 and CDR2 from the germline V gene are MNHNY and SVGAGI (reference sequence). As DNA, the CDR3 is TGTGCCAGCAGTCTCCAGGGACTAGCGGGAGCGATCGTTCCCTACGAGCAGTACTTC. This gives the protein CASSLQGLAGAIVPYEQYF.

The V gene is TRBV6-5, the J gene TRBJ2-5, with 7 positions matching TRBD2. The ends lost 3 bases at V and 1 base at J; junction bases unmatched: 8. CDR1 MNHEY and CDR2 SVGAGI come from the germline V gene. The CDR3 sequence is 16 residues long. The CDR3 sequence is CASSYGSGWSQETQYF. DNA for the CDR3: TGTGCCAGCAGTTATGGTAGCGGGTGGTCCCAAGAGACCCAGTACTTC.